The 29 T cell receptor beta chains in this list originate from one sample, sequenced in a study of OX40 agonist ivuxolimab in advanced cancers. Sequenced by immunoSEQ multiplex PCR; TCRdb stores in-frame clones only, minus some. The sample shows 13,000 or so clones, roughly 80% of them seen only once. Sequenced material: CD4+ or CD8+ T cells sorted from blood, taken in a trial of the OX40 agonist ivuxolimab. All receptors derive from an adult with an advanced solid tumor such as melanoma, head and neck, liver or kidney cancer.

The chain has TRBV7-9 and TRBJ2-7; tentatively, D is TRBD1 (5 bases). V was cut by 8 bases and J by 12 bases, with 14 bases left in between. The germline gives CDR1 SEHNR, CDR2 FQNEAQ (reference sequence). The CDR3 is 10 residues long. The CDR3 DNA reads TGTGCCAGCCGACTCCTCAGGGTGTACTTC. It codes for CASRLLRVYF. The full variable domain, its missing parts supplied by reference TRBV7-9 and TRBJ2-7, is DTGVSQNPRHKITKRGQNVTFRCDPISEHNRLYWYRQTLGQGPEFLTYFQNEAQLEKSRLLSDRFSAERPKGSFSTLEIQRTEQGDSAMYLCASRLLRVYFGPGTRLTVT.

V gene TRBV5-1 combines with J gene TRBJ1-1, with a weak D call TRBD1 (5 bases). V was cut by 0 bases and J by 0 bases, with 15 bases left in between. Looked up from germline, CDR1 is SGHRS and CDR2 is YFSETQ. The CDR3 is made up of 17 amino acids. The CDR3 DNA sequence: TGCGCCAGCAGCTTGGTCAGGGATGGGGCGATGAACACTGAAGCTTTCTTT. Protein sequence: CASSLVRDGAMNTEAFF.

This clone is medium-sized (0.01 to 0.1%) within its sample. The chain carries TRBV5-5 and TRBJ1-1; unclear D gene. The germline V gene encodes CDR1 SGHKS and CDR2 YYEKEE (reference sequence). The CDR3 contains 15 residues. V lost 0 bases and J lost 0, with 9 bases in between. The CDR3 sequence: CASSLVQTMNTEAFF. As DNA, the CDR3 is TGTGCCAGCAGCTTGGTTCAGACAATGAACACTGAAGCTTTCTTT.

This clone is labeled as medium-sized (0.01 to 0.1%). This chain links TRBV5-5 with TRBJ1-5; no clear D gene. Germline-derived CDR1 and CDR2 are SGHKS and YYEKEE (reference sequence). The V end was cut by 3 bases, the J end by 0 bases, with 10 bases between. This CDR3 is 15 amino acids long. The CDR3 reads CASSWVSGSNQPQHF. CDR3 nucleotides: TGTGCCAGCAGCTGGGTGTCGGGTAGCAATCAGCCCCAGCATTTT.

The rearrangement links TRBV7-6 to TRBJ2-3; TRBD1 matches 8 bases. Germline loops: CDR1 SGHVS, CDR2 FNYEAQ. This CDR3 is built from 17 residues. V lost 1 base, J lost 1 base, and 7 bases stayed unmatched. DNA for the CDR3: TGTGCCAGCAGCTTAGTGGAGGGACAGGATGGCACAGATACGCAGTATTTT. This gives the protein CASSLVEGQDGTDTQYF.

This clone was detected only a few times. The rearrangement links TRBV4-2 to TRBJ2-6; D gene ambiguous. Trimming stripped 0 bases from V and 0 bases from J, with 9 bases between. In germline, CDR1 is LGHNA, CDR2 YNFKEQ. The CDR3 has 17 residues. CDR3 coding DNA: TGTGCCAGCAGCCAAGAAGGTCCTCTCTCTGGGGCCAACGTCCTGACTTTC. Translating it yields CASSQEGPLSGANVLTF.

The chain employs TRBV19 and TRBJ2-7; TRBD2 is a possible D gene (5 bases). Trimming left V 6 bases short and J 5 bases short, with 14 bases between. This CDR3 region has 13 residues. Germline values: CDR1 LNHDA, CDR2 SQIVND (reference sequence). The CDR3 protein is CASRGAGRHEQYF. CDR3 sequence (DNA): TGTGCCAGTAGGGGCGCGGGTAGACACGAGCAGTACTTC.

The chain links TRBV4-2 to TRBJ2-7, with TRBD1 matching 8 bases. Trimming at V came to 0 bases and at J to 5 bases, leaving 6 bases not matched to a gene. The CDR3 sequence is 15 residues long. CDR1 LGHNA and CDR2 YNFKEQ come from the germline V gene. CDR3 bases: TGTGCCAGCAGCCAAGATGGGACAGGAGTGAACGAGCAGTACTTC. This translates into CASSQDGTGVNEQYF.

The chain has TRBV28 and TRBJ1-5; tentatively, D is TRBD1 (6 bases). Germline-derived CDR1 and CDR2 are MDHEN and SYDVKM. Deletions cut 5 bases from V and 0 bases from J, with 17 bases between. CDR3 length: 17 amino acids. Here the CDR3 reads CASSLYPGDLSNQPQHF. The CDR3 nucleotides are TGTGCCAGCAGTCTCTACCCAGGGGACCTTAGCAATCAGCCCCAGCATTTT.

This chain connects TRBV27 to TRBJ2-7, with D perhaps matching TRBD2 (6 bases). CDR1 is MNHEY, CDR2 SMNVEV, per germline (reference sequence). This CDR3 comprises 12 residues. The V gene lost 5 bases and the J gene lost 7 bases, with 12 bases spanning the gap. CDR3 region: CASSRGTGEQYF. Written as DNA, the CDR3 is TGTGCCAGCAGTCGGGGGACTGGGGAGCAGTACTTC.

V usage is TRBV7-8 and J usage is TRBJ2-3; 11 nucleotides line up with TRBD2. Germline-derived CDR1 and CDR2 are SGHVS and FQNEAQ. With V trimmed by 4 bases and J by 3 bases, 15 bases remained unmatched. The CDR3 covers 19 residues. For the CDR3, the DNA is TGTGCCAGCAGCTCTACTATCACCCCGGGACTAGCGGAAACAGATACGCAGTATTTT. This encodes CASSSTITPGLAETDTQYF.

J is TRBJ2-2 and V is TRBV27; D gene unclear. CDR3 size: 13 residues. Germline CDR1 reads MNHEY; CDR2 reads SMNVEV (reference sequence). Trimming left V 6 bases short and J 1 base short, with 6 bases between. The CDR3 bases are TGTGCCAGCAGAAAAGGGAACACCGGGGAGCTGTTTTTT. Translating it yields CASRKGNTGELFF.

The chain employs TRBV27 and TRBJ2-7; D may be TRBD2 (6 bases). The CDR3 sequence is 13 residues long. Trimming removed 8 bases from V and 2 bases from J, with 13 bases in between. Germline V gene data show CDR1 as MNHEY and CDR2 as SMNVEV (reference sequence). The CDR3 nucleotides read TGTGCCAGCCGGGACTTCCAAACCTACGAGCAGTACTTC. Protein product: CASRDFQTYEQYF.

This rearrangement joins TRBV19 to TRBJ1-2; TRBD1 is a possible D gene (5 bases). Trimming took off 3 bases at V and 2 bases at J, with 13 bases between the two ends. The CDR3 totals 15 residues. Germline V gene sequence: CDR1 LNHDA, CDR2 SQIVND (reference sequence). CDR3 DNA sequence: TGTGCCAGTAGTATTGGGCAATGGACAAACTATGGCTACACCTTC. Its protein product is CASSIGQWTNYGYTF.

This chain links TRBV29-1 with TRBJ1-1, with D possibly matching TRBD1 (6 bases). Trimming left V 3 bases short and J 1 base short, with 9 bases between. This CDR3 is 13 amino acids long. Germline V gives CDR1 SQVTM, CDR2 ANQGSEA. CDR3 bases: TGCAGCGTTGAGGTAGGGGGGAACACTGAAGCTTTCTTT. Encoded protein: CSVEVGGNTEAFF. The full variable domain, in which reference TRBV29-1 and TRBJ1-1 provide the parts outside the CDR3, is SAVISQKPSRDICQRGTSLTIQCQVDSQVTMMFWYRQQPGQSLTLIATANQGSEATYESGFVIDKFPISRPNLTFSTLTVSNMSPEDSSIYLCSVEVGGNTEAFFGQGTRLTVV.

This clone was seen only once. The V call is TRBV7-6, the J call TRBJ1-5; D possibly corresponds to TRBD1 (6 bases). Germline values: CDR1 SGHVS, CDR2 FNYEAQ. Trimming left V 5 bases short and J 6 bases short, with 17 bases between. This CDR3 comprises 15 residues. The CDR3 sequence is CASSPDTGFGQPQHF. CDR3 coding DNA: TGTGCCAGCAGCCCGGATACAGGGTTTGGTCAGCCCCAGCATTTT.

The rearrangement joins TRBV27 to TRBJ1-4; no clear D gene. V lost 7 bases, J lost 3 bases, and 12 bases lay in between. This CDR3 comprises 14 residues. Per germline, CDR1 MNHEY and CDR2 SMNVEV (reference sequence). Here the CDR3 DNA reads TGTGCCAGCAAAGAGTTGGAAGCTAATGAAAAACTGTTTTTT. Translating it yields CASKELEANEKLFF.

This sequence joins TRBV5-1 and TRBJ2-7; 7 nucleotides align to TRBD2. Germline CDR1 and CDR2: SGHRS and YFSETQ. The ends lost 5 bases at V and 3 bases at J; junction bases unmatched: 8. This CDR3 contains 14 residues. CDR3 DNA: TGCGCCAGCAGTTTAGGACTAGGTAACTACGAGCAGTACTTC. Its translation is CASSLGLGNYEQYF.

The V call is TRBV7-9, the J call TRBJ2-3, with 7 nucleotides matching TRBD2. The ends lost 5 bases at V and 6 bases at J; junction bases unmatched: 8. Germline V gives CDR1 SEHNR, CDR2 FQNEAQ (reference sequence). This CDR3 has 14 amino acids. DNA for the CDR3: TGTGCCAGCAGCCAACCCGGGACTAAGGATACGCAGTATTTT. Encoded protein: CASSQPGTKDTQYF. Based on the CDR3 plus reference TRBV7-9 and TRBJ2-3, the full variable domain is DTGVSQNPRHKITKRGQNVTFRCDPISEHNRLYWYRQTLGQGPEFLTYFQNEAQLEKSRLLSDRFSAERPKGSFSTLEIQRTEQGDSAMYLCASSQPGTKDTQYFGPGTRLTVL.

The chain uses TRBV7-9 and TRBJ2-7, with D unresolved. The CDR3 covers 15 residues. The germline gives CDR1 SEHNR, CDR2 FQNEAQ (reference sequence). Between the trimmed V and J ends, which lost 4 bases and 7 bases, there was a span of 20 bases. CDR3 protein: CASSSRIGTVREQYF. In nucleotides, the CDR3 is TGTGCCAGCAGCTCCCGGATAGGAACAGTGAGGGAGCAGTACTTC.

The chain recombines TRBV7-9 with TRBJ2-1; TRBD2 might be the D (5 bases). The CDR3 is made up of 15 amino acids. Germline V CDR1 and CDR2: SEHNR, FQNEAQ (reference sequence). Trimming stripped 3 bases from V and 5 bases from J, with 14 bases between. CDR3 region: CASSFLQTEDNEQFF. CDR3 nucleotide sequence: TGTGCCAGCAGCTTTCTCCAGACGGAGGACAATGAGCAGTTCTTC.

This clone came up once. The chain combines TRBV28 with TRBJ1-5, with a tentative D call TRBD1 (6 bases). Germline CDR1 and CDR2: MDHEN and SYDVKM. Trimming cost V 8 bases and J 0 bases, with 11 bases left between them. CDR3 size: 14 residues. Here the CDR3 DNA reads TGTGCCAGCCGGACAGCAAATAGCAATCAGCCCCAGCATTTT. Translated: CASRTANSNQPQHF.

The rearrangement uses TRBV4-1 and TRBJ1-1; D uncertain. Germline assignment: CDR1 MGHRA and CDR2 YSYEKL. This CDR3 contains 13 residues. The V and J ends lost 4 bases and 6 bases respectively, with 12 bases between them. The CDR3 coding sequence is TGCGCCAGCAGCCCCCGGACCGGGCCTGAAGCTTTCTTT. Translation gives CASSPRTGPEAFF.

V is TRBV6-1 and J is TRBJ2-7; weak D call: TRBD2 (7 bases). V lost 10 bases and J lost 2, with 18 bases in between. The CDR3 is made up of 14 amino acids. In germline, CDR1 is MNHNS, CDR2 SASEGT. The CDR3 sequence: CATRWAGATYEQYF. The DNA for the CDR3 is TGTGCCACTAGGTGGGCGGGGGCAACCTACGAGCAGTACTTC.

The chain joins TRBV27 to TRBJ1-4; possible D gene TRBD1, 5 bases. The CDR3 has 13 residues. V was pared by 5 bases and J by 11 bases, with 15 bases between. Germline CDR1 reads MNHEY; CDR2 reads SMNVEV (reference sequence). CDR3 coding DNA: TGTGCCAGCAGTGGGGAGGGGTCCGTCAAACTGTTTTTT. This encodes CASSGEGSVKLFF.

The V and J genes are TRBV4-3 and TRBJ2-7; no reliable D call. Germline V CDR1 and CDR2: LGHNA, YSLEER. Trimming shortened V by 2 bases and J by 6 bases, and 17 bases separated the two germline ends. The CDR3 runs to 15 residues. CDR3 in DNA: TGCGCCAGCAGCCAATCGTCAGGCGTAGTCTCCGAGCAGTACTTC. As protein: CASSQSSGVVSEQYF.

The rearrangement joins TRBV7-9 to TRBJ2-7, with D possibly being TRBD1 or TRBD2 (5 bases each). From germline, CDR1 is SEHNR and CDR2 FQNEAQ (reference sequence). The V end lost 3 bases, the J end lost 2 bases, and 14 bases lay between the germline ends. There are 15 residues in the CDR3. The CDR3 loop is CASSFTGTETYEQYF. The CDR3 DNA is TGTGCCAGCAGCTTTACGGGGACCGAGACCTACGAGCAGTACTTC. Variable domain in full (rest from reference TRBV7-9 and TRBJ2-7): DTGVSQNPRHKITKRGQNVTFRCDPISEHNRLYWYRQTLGQGPEFLTYFQNEAQLEKSRLLSDRFSAERPKGSFSTLEIQRTEQGDSAMYLCASSFTGTETYEQYFGPGTRLTVT.

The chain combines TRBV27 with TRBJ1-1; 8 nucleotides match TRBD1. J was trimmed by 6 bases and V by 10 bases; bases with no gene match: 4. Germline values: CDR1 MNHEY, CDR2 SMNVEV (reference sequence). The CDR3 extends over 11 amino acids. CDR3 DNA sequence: TGTGCCACCTGGACAGGGCCTGAAGCTTTCTTT. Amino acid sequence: CATWTGPEAFF.

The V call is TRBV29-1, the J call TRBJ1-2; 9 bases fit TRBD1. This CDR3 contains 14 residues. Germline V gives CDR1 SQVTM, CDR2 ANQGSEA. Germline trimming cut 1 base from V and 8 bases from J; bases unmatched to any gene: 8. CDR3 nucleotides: TGCAGCGTTGAAGTCGGGGGGACAGGGTACGGCTACACCTTC. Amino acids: CSVEVGGTGYGYTF. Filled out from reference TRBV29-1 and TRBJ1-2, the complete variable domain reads SAVISQKPSRDICQRGTSLTIQCQVDSQVTMMFWYRQQPGQSLTLIATANQGSEATYESGFVIDKFPISRPNLTFSTLTVSNMSPEDSSIYLCSVEVGGTGYGYTFGSGTRLTVV.